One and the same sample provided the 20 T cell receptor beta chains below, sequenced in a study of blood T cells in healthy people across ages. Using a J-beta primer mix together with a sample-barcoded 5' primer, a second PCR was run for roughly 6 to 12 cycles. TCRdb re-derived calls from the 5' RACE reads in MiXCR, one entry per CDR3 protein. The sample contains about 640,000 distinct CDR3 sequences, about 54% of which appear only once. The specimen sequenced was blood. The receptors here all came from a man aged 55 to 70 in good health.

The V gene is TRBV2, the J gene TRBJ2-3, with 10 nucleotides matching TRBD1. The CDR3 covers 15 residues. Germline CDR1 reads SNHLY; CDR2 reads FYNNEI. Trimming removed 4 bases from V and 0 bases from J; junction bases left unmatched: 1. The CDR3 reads CASSGQGASTDTQYF. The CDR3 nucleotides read TGTGCCAGCAGTGGACAGGGGGCGAGCACAGATACGCAGTATTTT.

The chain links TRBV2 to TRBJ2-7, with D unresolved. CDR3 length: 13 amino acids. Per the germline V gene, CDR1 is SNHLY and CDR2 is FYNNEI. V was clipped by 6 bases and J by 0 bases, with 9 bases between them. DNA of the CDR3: TGTGCCAGCAGAAGGGAATTCTCCTACGAGCAGTACTTC. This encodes CASRREFSYEQYF.

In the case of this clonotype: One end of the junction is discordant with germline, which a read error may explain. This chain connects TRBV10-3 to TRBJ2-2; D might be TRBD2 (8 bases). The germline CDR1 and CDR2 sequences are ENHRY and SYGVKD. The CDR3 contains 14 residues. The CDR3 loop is CAIREGAKTGELFF. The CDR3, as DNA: TGTGCCATACGGGAGGGGGCGAAGACCGGGGAGCTGTTTTTT.

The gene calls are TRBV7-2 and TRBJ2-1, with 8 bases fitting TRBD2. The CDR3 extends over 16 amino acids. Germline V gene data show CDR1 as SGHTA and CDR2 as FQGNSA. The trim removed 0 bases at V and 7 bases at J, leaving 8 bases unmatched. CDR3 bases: TGTGCCAGCAGCTTAGCGTTTGGGGGGACTAGGAATGAGCAGTTCTTC. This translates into CASSLAFGGTRNEQFF.

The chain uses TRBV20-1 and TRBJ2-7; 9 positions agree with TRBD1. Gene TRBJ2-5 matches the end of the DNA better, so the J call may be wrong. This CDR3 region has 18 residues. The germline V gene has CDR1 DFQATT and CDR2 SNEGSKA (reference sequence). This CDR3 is CSARDVWTVTGGIETQYF. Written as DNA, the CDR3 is TGCAGTGCTAGAGATGTGTGGACGGTCACAGGGGGCATAGAGACCCAGTACTTC.

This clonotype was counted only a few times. The CDR3 sequence is CSALATLSREQYF. Here the CDR3 DNA reads TGCAGTGCCCTAGCGACGTTAAGTAGGGAGCAGTACTTC. The V gene is TRBV20-1, the J gene TRBJ2-5; tentative D call: TRBD2 (6 bases). Trimming removed 6 bases from V and 11 bases from J, with 22 bases in between. This CDR3 has 13 amino acids. The germline V gene has CDR1 DFQATT and CDR2 SNEGSKA (reference sequence).

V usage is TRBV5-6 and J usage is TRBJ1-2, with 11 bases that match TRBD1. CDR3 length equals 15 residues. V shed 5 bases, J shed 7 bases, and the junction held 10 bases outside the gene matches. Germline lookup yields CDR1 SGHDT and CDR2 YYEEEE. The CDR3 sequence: CASSAGQGAVGGYTF. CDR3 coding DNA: TGTGCCAGCAGTGCCGGACAGGGGGCTGTGGGTGGCTACACCTTC.

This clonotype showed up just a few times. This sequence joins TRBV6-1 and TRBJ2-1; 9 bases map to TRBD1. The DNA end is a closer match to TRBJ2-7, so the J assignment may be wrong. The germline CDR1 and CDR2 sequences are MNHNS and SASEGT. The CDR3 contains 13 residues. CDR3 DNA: TGTGCCAGTGGAAGGGACAGGGATCGCGAGCAGTACTTC. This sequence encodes CASGRDRDREQYF.

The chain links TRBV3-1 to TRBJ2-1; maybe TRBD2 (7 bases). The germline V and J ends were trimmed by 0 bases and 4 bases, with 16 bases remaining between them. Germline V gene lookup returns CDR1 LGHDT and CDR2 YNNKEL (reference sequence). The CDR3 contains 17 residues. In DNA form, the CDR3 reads TGTGCCAGCAGCCAAGATCACGGGGGGCCCGGTTACAATGAGCAGTTCTTC. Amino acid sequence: CASSQDHGGPGYNEQFF.

CDR3 amino acids: CASSARDGVSYEQYF. The CDR3 DNA is TGTGCCAGCAGTGCCCGGGACGGCGTCTCCTACGAGCAGTACTTC. V is TRBV6-6 and J is TRBJ2-7; either TRBD1 or TRBD2 may supply D (5 bases each). The CDR3 is 15 residues long. V dropped 5 bases and J dropped 0 bases, with 14 bases sitting between them. Germline lookup yields CDR1 MNHNY and CDR2 SVGAGI (reference sequence).

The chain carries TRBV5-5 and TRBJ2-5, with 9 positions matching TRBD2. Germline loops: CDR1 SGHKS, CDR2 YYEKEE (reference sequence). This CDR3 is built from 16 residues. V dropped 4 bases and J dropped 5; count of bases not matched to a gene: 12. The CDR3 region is CASSPEGAGGFETQYF. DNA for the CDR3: TGTGCCAGCAGCCCCGAAGGAGCGGGGGGCTTTGAGACCCAGTACTTC.

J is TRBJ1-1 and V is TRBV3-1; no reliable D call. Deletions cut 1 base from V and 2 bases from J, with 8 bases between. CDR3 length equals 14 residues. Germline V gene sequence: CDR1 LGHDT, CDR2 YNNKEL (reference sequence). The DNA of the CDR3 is TGTGCCAGCAGCCAAGCCGCGGATAACACTGAAGCTTTCTTT. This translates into CASSQAADNTEAFF.

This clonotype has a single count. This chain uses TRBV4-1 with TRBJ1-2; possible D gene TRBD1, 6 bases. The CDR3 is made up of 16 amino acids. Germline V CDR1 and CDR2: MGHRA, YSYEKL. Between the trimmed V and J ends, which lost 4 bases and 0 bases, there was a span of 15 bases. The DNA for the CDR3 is TGCGCCAGCAGCCTACGGAGGACAGATTCTAACTATGGCTACACCTTC. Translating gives CASSLRRTDSNYGYTF.

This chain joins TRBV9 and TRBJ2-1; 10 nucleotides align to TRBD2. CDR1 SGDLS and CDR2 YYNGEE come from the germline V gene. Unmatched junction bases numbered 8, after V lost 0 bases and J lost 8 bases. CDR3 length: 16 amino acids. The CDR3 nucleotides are TGTGCCAGCAGCGTAGATCTAGCGGGGGTGGGGCATGAGCAGTTCTTC. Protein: CASSVDLAGVGHEQFF.

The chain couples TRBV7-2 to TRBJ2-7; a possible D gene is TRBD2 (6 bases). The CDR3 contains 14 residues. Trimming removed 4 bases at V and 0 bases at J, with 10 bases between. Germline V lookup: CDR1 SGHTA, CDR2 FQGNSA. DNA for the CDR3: TGTGCCAGCAGCTCGAGCGGGCCCTCCTACGAGCAGTACTTC. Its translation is CASSSSGPSYEQYF. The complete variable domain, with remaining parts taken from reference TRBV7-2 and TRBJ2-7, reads GAGVSQSPSNKVTEKGKDVELRCDPISGHTALYWYRQSLGQGLEFLIYFQGNSAPDKSGLPSDRFSAERTGGSVSTLTIQRTQQEDSAVYLCASSSSGPSYEQYFGPGTRLTVT.

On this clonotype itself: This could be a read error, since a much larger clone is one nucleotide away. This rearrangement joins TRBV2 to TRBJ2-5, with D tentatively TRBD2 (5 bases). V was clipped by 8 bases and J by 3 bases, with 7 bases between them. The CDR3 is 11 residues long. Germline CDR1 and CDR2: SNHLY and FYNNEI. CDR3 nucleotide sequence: TGTGCCAGCGACGGGGAAGAGACCCAGTACTTC. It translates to CASDGEETQYF.

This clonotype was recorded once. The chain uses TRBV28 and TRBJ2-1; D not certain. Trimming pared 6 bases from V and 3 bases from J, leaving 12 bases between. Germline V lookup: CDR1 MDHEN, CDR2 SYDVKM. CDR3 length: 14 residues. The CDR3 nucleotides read TGTGCCAGCAGAGCATCTGCTGGCTACAATGAGCAGTTCTTC. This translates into CASRASAGYNEQFF.

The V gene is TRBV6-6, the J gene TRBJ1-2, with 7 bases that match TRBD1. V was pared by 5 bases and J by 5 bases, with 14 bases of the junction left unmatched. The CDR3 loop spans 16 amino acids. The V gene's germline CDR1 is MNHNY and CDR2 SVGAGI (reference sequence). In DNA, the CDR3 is TGTGCCAGCAGTGATGGGGACAGCATGGGAACGTATGGCTACACCTTC. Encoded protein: CASSDGDSMGTYGYTF.

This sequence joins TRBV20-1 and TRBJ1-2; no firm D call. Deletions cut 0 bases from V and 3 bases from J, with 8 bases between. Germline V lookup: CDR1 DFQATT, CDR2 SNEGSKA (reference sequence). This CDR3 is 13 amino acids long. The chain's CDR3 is CSARDPVHYGYTF. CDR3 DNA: TGCAGTGCTAGAGACCCAGTACACTATGGCTACACCTTC.

In nucleotides, the CDR3 is TGCGCCAGCAGCCAAACCGGGACAGGGGGTTTCGATACGCAGTATTTT. Protein product: CASSQTGTGGFDTQYF. The V and J genes are TRBV5-1 and TRBJ2-3; 11 bases agree with TRBD1. The CDR3 is 16 residues long. Germline values: CDR1 SGHRS, CDR2 YFSETQ. V shed 4 bases, J shed 6 bases, and the junction held 10 bases outside the gene matches.